This T cell receptor beta chain appears in the sequencing data of a study of cytomegalovirus exposure and HLA in healthy donors. In the PCR, 60 Vbeta and 13 Jbeta primers were used. Sequencing was performed with immunoSEQ multiplex PCR; in TCRdb, only in-frame clones are kept and a portion is missing. The repertoire holds about 150,000 clones, over 70% seen once, with approximately 2.1% in the top ten. Study-level findings and limits: Researchers reported that three CMV-associated chains were confirmed in vitro as CMV antigen-specific. Sequencing likely generated an artifact that appeared as a cluster of highly shared sequence variants. The study listed approximately 160 cytomegalovirus-associated TCR beta chains. Analysis was carried out at a later point, and it linked a missense DCLRE1C variant to TCR beta V- and J-gene trimming.

In the case of this clone: Its antigen is currently unknown.

The sample was PBMCs. This clonotype was obtained from a man aged 25 to 40 in good health and CMV-seronegative.

CDR3 coding DNA: TGCGCCAGCAGCGGACAGGGCTTCTATGGCTACACCTTC. Translation: CASSGQGFYGYTF. V usage is TRBV4-3 and J usage is TRBJ1-2, with 8 bases that match TRBD1. Trimming took 5 bases from V and 4 from J; bases not matched to a gene: 3. CDR1 and CDR2 (germline): LGHNA, YSLEER. The CDR3 spans 13 residues.